The rows below give T cell receptor beta chains drawn from one sample of a study of CD8+ T cells in alopecia areata. Libraries were prepared by immunoSEQ multiplex PCR; TCRdb keeps only in-frame clonotypes and omits some of them. The sample lists 100,000 to 150,000 clones; approximately 59% were seen once. This material consisted of CD8+ T cells sorted from blood, taken at week 4, from a patient treated with tofacitinib. The receptors were gathered from a human donor with alopecia areata. Both conserved end residues are part of each CDR3. Fields, in order: J gene, clone size, D gene, V gene, CDR3 protein, CDR3 DNA. The D gene is left open where the match is weak. Clone size, where shown, is once, few, many, or a class for clones that have expanded.

TRBJ2-3 | few | TRBD1 | TRBV30 | CAWTPGQGATDTQYF | TGTGCCTGGACACCGGGACAGGGGGCGACAGATACGCAGTATTTT
TRBJ2-5 | few | - | TRBV28 | CASSLALDGETQYF | TGTGCCAGCAGTTTAGCACTAGACGGGGAGACCCAGTACTTC
TRBJ2-3 | - | - | TRBV7-9 | CASSTATRDRAPDTQYF | TGTGCCAGCAGCACCGCTACCCGCGACCGGGCCCCTGATACGCAGTATTTT
TRBJ1-1 | - | - | TRBV25-1 | CASSDRTRTEAFF | TGTGCCAGCAGTGATCGCACAAGGACTGAAGCTTTCTTT
TRBJ1-5 | few | - | TRBV28 | CASSFNQPQHF | TGTGCCAGCAGCTTCAATCAGCCCCAGCATTTT
TRBJ1-2 | few | TRBD1 | TRBV29-1 | CSALTGDYSYGYTF | TGCAGCGCCCTCACAGGGGATTATTCCTATGGCTACACCTTC
TRBJ1-2 | - | - | TRBV30 | CAYSDTVGYTF | TGTGCCTACTCTGACACGGTTGGCTACACCTTC
TRBJ2-7 | few | - | TRBV5-4 | CASSAQGLTHEQYF | TGTGCCAGCAGCGCACAGGGTTTGACACACGAGCAGTACTTC
TRBJ2-5 | few | - | TRBV29-1 | CSVEGTLKHQETQYF | TGCAGCGTTGAAGGGACTTTAAAACATCAAGAGACCCAGTACTTC
TRBJ1-5 | - | - | TRBV6-5 | CASRSEVYSNQPQHF | TGTGCCAGCAGGAGCGAAGTCTATAGCAATCAGCCCCAGCATTTT
TRBJ2-7 | - | - | TRBV7-9 | CASSFNSYAYEQYF | TGTGCCAGCAGCTTTAACAGCTACGCCTACGAGCAGTACTTC
TRBJ2-5 | - | TRBD2 | TRBV5-6 | CASSSGLAGAQETQYF | TGTGCCAGCAGCTCAGGACTAGCGGGGGCCCAAGAGACCCAGTACTTC
TRBJ2-1 | few | - | TRBV29-1 | CSVNYNEQFF | TGCAGCGTCAATTACAATGAGCAGTTCTTC
TRBJ1-1 | - | TRBD1 | TRBV7-9 | CASSSRSPTGGMNTEAFF | TGTGCCAGCAGCTCACGATCCCCGACAGGGGGCATGAACACTGAAGCTTTCTTT
TRBJ2-5 | few | - | TRBV28 | CASRTDGHQETQYF | TGTGCCAGCCGCACCGACGGCCACCAAGAGACCCAGTACTTC
TRBJ1-2 | - | TRBD1 | TRBV25-1 | CASSLGQNYGYTF | TGTGCCAGCAGTCTGGGACAGAACTATGGCTACACCTTC
TRBJ2-7 | - | - | TRBV7-9 | CASSLVSTSYEQYF | TGTGCCAGCAGCTTAGTCTCAACTTCCTACGAGCAGTACTTC
TRBJ2-1 | - | - | TRBV30 | CAWSVFSPNEQFF | TGTGCCTGGAGTGTTTTCAGTCCCAATGAGCAGTTCTTC
TRBJ2-7 | - | - | TRBV11-2 | CASSLDSYEQYF | TGTGCCAGCAGCTTAGACTCCTACGAGCAGTACTTC
TRBJ1-1 | once | - | TRBV5-6 | CASSLGDTEAFF | TGTGCCAGCAGCCTTGGTGACACTGAAGCTTTCTTT
TRBJ1-1 | - | TRBD1 | TRBV27 | CASSLTGGTEAFF | TGTGCCAGCAGTTTAACAGGGGGGACTGAAGCTTTCTTT
TRBJ1-2 | - | - | TRBV9 | CASSVRGGRGANYGYTF | TGTGCCAGCAGCGTCCGTGGGGGCAGGGGAGCTAACTATGGCTACACCTTC
TRBJ2-7 | - | TRBD1 | TRBV15 | CATSGGQGSYEQYF | TGTGCCACCAGCGGAGGACAGGGCTCATACGAGCAGTACTTC
TRBJ2-2 | few | - | TRBV6-4 | CASSDSVVNTGELFF | TGTGCCAGCAGTGACTCAGTAGTGAACACCGGGGAGCTGTTTTTT
TRBJ2-3 | - | - | TRBV2 | CASSRVFSSTDTQYF | TGTGCCAGCTCTAGAGTCTTTTCTAGCACAGATACGCAGTATTTT
TRBJ2-7 | - | TRBD2 | TRBV30 | CAWSVSGGAHEQYF | TGTGCCTGGAGTGTAAGCGGGGGGGCCCACGAGCAGTACTTC
TRBJ2-7 | - | TRBD1 | TRBV28 | CASSPGQNYEQYF | TGTGCCAGCAGTCCGGGACAGAACTACGAGCAGTACTTC
TRBJ1-2 | - | - | TRBV27 | CASSDNPRGFNYGYTF | TGTGCCAGCAGTGACAACCCCAGGGGTTTTAACTATGGCTACACCTTC
TRBJ2-7 | few | - | TRBV30 | CAWSWTASYEQYF | TGTGCCTGGAGTTGGACAGCCTCCTACGAGCAGTACTTC
TRBJ2-5 | - | - | TRBV5-1 | CASSISGVPETQYF | TGCGCCAGCAGCATCTCAGGGGTTCCGGAGACCCAGTACTTC
TRBJ2-5 | few | - | TRBV5-6 | CASSLGSAETQYF | TGTGCCAGCAGCTTGGGGTCGGCGGAGACCCAGTACTTC
TRBJ2-1 | - | TRBD2 | TRBV27 | CASSTLGGGNEQFF | TGTGCCAGCAGTACCCTGGGGGGGGGCAATGAGCAGTTCTTC
TRBJ1-1 | - | - | TRBV4-1 | CASSPEGNTEAFF | TGCGCCAGCAGCCCCGAGGGGAACACTGAAGCTTTCTTT
TRBJ1-1 | - | - | TRBV30 | CAWSVLPNTEAFF | TGTGCCTGGAGTGTGTTGCCTAACACTGAAGCTTTCTTT
TRBJ2-1 | once | TRBD1 | TRBV6-5 | CASSLPQGAGQFF | TGTGCCAGCAGTTTACCTCAGGGGGCCGGGCAGTTCTTC
TRBJ2-5 | - | TRBD2 | TRBV15 | CATTAGTSGLETQYF | TGTGCCACCACCGCCGGGACTAGCGGGTTGGAGACCCAGTACTTC
TRBJ2-3 | - | - | TRBV15 | CATSRSTDTQYF | TGTGCCACCAGCAGAAGCACAGATACGCAGTATTTT
TRBJ2-5 | - | TRBD2 | TRBV7-2 | CASSFLAGEETQYF | TGTGCCAGCAGCTTCCTAGCGGGGGAAGAGACCCAGTACTTC
TRBJ1-2 | - | - | TRBV6-5 | CASSYESTHLTGGYTF | TGTGCCAGCAGTTACGAGTCGACACACCTAACGGGCGGCTACACCTTC
TRBJ1-1 | few | - | TRBV27 | CASSTLNTEAFF | TGTGCCAGCAGTACACTGAACACTGAAGCTTTCTTT
TRBJ2-4 | - | - | TRBV5-6 | CASSLGVGKNIQYF | TGTGCCAGCAGCTTGGGGGTTGGCAAAAACATTCAGTACTTC
TRBJ2-1 | - | - | TRBV20-1 | CSAEGVDEQFF | TGCAGTGCTGAGGGAGTGGATGAGCAGTTCTTC
TRBJ2-5 | - | TRBD2 | TRBV4-3 | CASSQERGGQETQYF | TGCGCCAGCAGCCAAGAGCGGGGGGGCCAAGAGACCCAGTACTTC
TRBJ1-2 | few | - | TRBV30 | CAWSTGLANYGYTF | TGTGCCTGGAGCACAGGGTTAGCTAACTATGGCTACACCTTC
TRBJ2-6 | few | - | TRBV11-2 | CASSPLSGANVLTF | TGTGCCAGCAGCCCCCTCAGTGGGGCCAACGTCCTGACTTTC
TRBJ2-7 | - | - | TRBV5-6 | CASSLGGQIYEQYF | TGTGCCAGCAGCTTGGGAGGCCAAATCTACGAGCAGTACTTC
TRBJ1-6 | - | - | TRBV7-9 | CASSLAYNSPLHF | TGTGCCAGCAGCTTGGCTTATAATTCACCCCTCCACTTT
TRBJ2-7 | - | - | TRBV29-1 | CSVVSYEQYF | TGCAGCGTTGTGAGTTACGAGCAGTACTTC
TRBJ2-7 | - | - | TRBV27 | CASSLMGSNEQYF | TGTGCCAGCAGTTTAATGGGCTCCAACGAGCAGTACTTC
TRBJ1-4 | once | - | TRBV30 | CAWNPPAGHLYEKLFF | TGTGCCTGGAACCCCCCCGCGGGACACCTTTATGAAAAACTGTTTTTT
TRBJ2-7 | - | - | TRBV7-9 | CASSLVESAYEQYF | TGTGCCAGCAGCTTAGTCGAGTCGGCCTACGAGCAGTACTTC
TRBJ2-5 | - | - | TRBV7-2 | CASSLVPGETQYF | TGTGCCAGCAGCTTAGTTCCGGGAGAGACCCAGTACTTC
TRBJ2-7 | - | - | TRBV30 | CAWWGGTDSYEQYF | TGTGCCTGGTGGGGCGGGACTGACTCCTACGAGCAGTACTTC
TRBJ1-5 | - | - | TRBV7-9 | CASSSGPNQPQHF | TGTGCCAGCAGCTCCGGACCAAATCAGCCCCAGCATTTT
TRBJ1-2 | - | - | TRBV7-2 | CASSLPQDYGYTF | TGTGCCAGCAGCCTACCCCAAGACTATGGCTACACCTTC